This passage covers 28 T cell receptor beta chains from one sample sequenced in a study of T cells in Graves' hyperthyroidism and ophthalmopathy. RNA transcripts yielded amplified TCR beta CDR3 regions. The HTBI primer set served for first-round RT-PCR of the TCR CDR3. Each CDR3 protein gets one entry after TCRdb re-called the multiplex PCR reads with MiXCR. This sample has about 640,000 distinct CDR3 sequences, with roughly 15% found just once. The sequencing sample was made of blood. The source is a woman aged 50 to 60 with Graves' ophthalmopathy.

This clonotype was recorded at least ten times. The chain links TRBV6-5 to TRBJ2-1, with 9 bases aligning to TRBD1. Germline-derived CDR1 and CDR2 are MNHEY and SVGAGI. This CDR3 has 17 amino acids. V was pared by 2 bases and J by 8 bases, with 13 bases of the junction left unmatched. DNA of the CDR3: TGTGCCAGCAGTTACCGAATCCGGGACAGGGTGGGGTATGAGCAGTTCTTC. Amino acid sequence: CASSYRIRDRVGYEQFF.

This clonotype was counted at least ten times. The chain employs TRBV28 and TRBJ2-5; D is uncertain. V was pared by 4 bases and J by 4 bases, with 16 bases between. This CDR3 region has 15 residues. The V gene's germline CDR1 is MDHEN and CDR2 SYDVKM. The CDR3 sequence is CASSSILGNRETQYF. The CDR3, as DNA: TGTGCCAGCAGTTCCATTCTGGGTAATCGAGAGACCCAGTACTTC.

This clonotype was found many times. The chain is built from TRBV11-2 and TRBJ2-7; D uncertain. V was trimmed by 3 bases and J by 4 bases, leaving 13 bases between them. The germline gives CDR1 SGHAT, CDR2 FQNNGV. This CDR3 is 14 amino acids long. As DNA, the CDR3 is TGTGCCAGCAGCTTCTCCCGCAGCAATTACGAGCAGTACTTC. Its protein product is CASSFSRSNYEQYF.

There are many counts of this clonotype. This chain links TRBV28 with TRBJ2-5; the D is unclear. Germline V gives CDR1 MDHEN, CDR2 SYDVKM. This CDR3 comprises 14 residues. V was shortened by 5 bases and J by 1 base, with 11 bases between the two germline ends. The CDR3 loop is CASSPDLIQETQYF. The DNA of the CDR3 is TGTGCCAGCAGTCCCGATCTGATCCAAGAGACCCAGTACTTC.

This clonotype was observed many times. This sequence joins TRBV7-3 and TRBJ2-1, with a possible D match to TRBD2 (5 bases). Germline V lookup: CDR1 SGHTA, CDR2 FQGTGA. V was clipped by 2 bases and J by 0 bases, with 14 bases between them. The CDR3 length is 17 residues. The CDR3 DNA sequence: TGTGCCAGCAGCTTACCGGAAGGACTGAGCTCCTACAATGAGCAGTTCTTC. Its protein product is CASSLPEGLSSYNEQFF.

This clonotype was detected ten times or more. The rearrangement uses TRBV28 and TRBJ1-6; 7 bases match TRBD1. V was pared by 2 bases and J by 9 bases, with 10 bases of the junction left unmatched. Germline lookup yields CDR1 MDHEN and CDR2 SYDVKM. CDR3 length: 16 residues. The CDR3 protein is CASSLPWDSEASPLHF. DNA of the CDR3: TGTGCCAGCAGTTTACCCTGGGACAGCGAGGCTTCACCCCTCCACTTT.

This clonotype was recorded a few times. This clone may be a read error of a much larger clone one base away. The V gene is TRBV28, the J gene TRBJ2-1, with D unclear. The CDR3 length is 15 residues. Per the germline V gene, CDR1 is MDHEN and CDR2 is SYDVKM. CDR3 amino acids: CASSSRANPGDEKFF. In DNA, the CDR3 is TGTGCCAGCAGTAGCCGGGCCAACCCGGGCGATGAGAAGTTCTTC.

The chain combines TRBV10-3 with TRBJ1-2; D is uncertain. V lost 4 bases to trimming and J lost 4 bases, with 4 bases between them. The CDR3 has 11 amino acids. CDR1 ENHRY and CDR2 SYGVKD come from the germline V gene. The DNA of the CDR3 is TGTGCCATCAGTGGGCTCTATGGCTACACCTTC. Translation: CAISGLYGYTF.

This clonotype has ten or more counts. The J gene is TRBJ2-2, the V gene TRBV2; 13 bases fit TRBD2. Germline trimming cut 9 bases from V and 5 bases from J; bases unmatched to any gene: 9. Germline-derived CDR1 and CDR2 are SNHLY and FYNNEI. There are 16 residues in the CDR3. CDR3 sequence (DNA): TGTGCCAGTGGCCCAAAGGGACTAGCGGGAACCGGGGAGCTGTTTTTT. This codes for CASGPKGLAGTGELFF. The full variable domain, in which reference TRBV2 and TRBJ2-2 provide the parts outside the CDR3, is EPEVTQTPSHQVTQMGQEVILRCVPISNHLYFYWYRQILGQKVEFLVSFYNNEISEKSEIFDDQFSVERPDGSNFTLKIRSTKLEDSAMYFCASGPKGLAGTGELFFGEGSRLTVL.

This clonotype was seen a handful of times. The J gene is TRBJ2-2, the V gene TRBV6-2 or TRBV6-3; weak D call: TRBD1 (6 bases). Germline CDR1 is MNHEY and CDR2 is SVGEGT. Trimming cost V 6 bases and J 5 bases, with 13 bases left between them. This CDR3 spans 14 amino acids. The CDR3 nucleotides are TGTGCCAGCAGCAAGATAGGGGGTACCGGGGAGCTGTTTTTT. It is translated as CASSKIGGTGELFF.

This clonotype was observed many times. This chain links TRBV20-1 with TRBJ2-1; possibly TRBD2 for D (6 bases). The CDR3 runs 14 residues. CDR1 and CDR2 (germline): DFQATT, SNEGSKA (reference sequence). V dropped 3 bases and J dropped 1 base, with 10 bases sitting between them. CDR3 DNA: TGCAGTGCTAGCCCGGGGAGGTCCTACAATGAGCAGTTCTTC. Its protein product is CSASPGRSYNEQFF.

There are a few counts of this clonotype. This chain links TRBV4-2 with TRBJ2-1; unclear D gene. V gave up 1 base and J gave up 6 bases, with 7 bases separating them. Germline V lookup: CDR1 LGHNA, CDR2 YNFKEQ. CDR3 length equals 13 residues. Here the CDR3 DNA reads TGTGCCAGCAGCCAAGGGTCCGCCAATGAGCAGTTCTTC. Residues: CASSQGSANEQFF.

The rearrangement joins TRBV5-1 to TRBJ1-3, with a tentative D call TRBD1 (5 bases). V lost 4 bases and J 0 bases, leaving 20 bases between the germline ends. The CDR3 has 18 residues. Germline-derived CDR1 and CDR2 are SGHRS and YFSETQ. CDR3 in amino acids: CASSPPGPHASSGNTIYF. CDR3 sequence (DNA): TGCGCCAGCAGCCCTCCGGGACCCCACGCCAGCTCTGGAAACACCATATATTTT.

The V call is TRBV4-1, the J call TRBJ1-2; D not resolved. The V end lost 3 bases, the J end lost 7 bases, and 9 bases lay between the germline ends. Germline V CDR1 and CDR2: MGHRA, YSYEKL. The CDR3 runs to 12 residues. The CDR3 protein is CASSHYSAGYTF. The CDR3 DNA follows: TGCGCCAGCAGCCATTACAGCGCTGGCTACACCTTC.

This clonotype was observed many times. This chain joins TRBV20-1 and TRBJ2-1; D gene uncertain. CDR3 length: 14 amino acids. CDR1 and CDR2 from the germline V gene are DFQATT and SNEGSKA (reference sequence). The V end lost 6 bases, the J end lost 4 bases, and 16 bases lay between the germline ends. CDR3 coding DNA: TGCAGTGCCGTTTTTGGGCCGGTTTACAATGAGCAGTTCTTC. This codes for CSAVFGPVYNEQFF.

V usage is TRBV4-2 and J usage is TRBJ2-2; D might be TRBD1 or TRBD2, each matching 6 bases. Per the germline V gene, CDR1 is LGHNA and CDR2 is YNFKEQ. This CDR3 contains 18 residues. The ends were cut back, 0 bases at V and 8 bases at J, with 22 bases in the middle. CDR3 amino acids: CASSQDRQGGTKRGELFF. The CDR3 DNA follows: TGTGCCAGCAGCCAAGATCGTCAGGGCGGGACAAAACGTGGGGAGCTGTTTTTT.

The V call is TRBV29-1, the J call TRBJ1-1; D gene uncertain. Germline-derived CDR1 and CDR2 are SQVTM and ANQGSEA. Trimming cost V 4 bases and J 7 bases, with 4 bases left between them. The CDR3 sequence is 9 residues long. The CDR3 bases are TGCAGCGTTGGGCTTGAAGCTTTCTTT. It translates to CSVGLEAFF.

The table lists this clonotype with many counts. The chain uses TRBV2 and TRBJ2-1; 10 bases match TRBD2. The CDR3 sequence is 15 residues long. V dropped 6 bases and J dropped 9; count of bases not matched to a gene: 11. Looked up from germline, CDR1 is SNHLY and CDR2 is FYNNEI. In DNA, the CDR3 is TGTGCCAGCAGCGAACTAGCGGGACGAGGGAGTGAGCAGTTCTTC. It is translated as CASSELAGRGSEQFF. Full variable domain (remainder filled in from reference TRBV2 and TRBJ2-1): EPEVTQTPSHQVTQMGQEVILRCVPISNHLYFYWYRQILGQKVEFLVSFYNNEISEKSEIFDDQFSVERPDGSNFTLKIRSTKLEDSAMYFCASSELAGRGSEQFFGPGTRLTVL.

Ten or more counts support this clonotype. The chain links TRBV28 to TRBJ1-2; unclear D gene. Trimming took off 3 bases at V and 0 bases at J, with 14 bases between the two ends. From germline, CDR1 is MDHEN and CDR2 SYDVKM. The CDR3 length is 16 residues. CDR3 DNA: TGTGCCAGCAGTTTCAGCAGGACTCAAGCTAACTATGGCTACACCTTC. It specifies CASSFSRTQANYGYTF.

This clonotype was found many times. This chain links TRBV7-2 with TRBJ1-3; D is unresolved. CDR1 and CDR2 (germline): SGHTA, FQGNSA. The CDR3 loop spans 14 amino acids. V was pared by 2 bases and J by 4 bases, with 9 bases between. The CDR3 reads CASSLTSAGNTIYF. The DNA for the CDR3 is TGTGCCAGCAGCTTAACCTCTGCGGGAAACACCATATATTTT.

This clonotype was observed a single time. The V and J genes are TRBV6-1 and TRBJ2-7; the D gene is possibly TRBD2 (5 bases). CDR1 is MNHNS, CDR2 SASEGT, per germline. V was trimmed by 6 bases and J by 6 bases, leaving 9 bases between them. The CDR3 has 11 amino acids. The CDR3 spells CASSHTSEQYF. CDR3 in DNA: TGTGCCAGCAGCCACACTAGCGAGCAGTACTTC.

The chain couples TRBV12-3 or TRBV12-4 to TRBJ1-2, with 7 bases lining up with TRBD1. The J segment lost 6 bases and the V segment lost 5 bases, leaving 9 bases of the junction unmatched. This CDR3 has 14 residues. CDR3 sequence: CASSKRQGPDGYTF. In nucleotides, the CDR3 is TGTGCCAGCAGTAAACGACAGGGCCCGGATGGCTACACCTTC.

This clonotype was picked up one time. The CDR3 here is CASSHSGKETQYF. As DNA, the CDR3 is TGTGCCAGCAGCCATAGCGGGAAAGAGACCCAGTACTTC. V and J are TRBV28 and TRBJ2-5; 8 positions agree with TRBD2. The CDR3 is 13 residues long. CDR1 is MDHEN and CDR2 is SYDVKM in the germline V gene. Trimming took 6 bases from V and 3 from J; bases not matched to a gene: 3.

Only a few counts were recorded for this clonotype. The rearrangement links TRBV3-1 to TRBJ2-7; 8 positions agree with TRBD1. Germline trimming cut 0 bases from V and 6 bases from J; bases unmatched to any gene: 4. This CDR3 contains 14 residues. Germline V gives CDR1 LGHDT, CDR2 YNNKEL (reference sequence). CDR3 region: CASSQDPGGREQYF. Written as DNA, the CDR3 is TGTGCCAGCAGCCAAGACCCAGGGGGCCGCGAGCAGTACTTC.

The chain links TRBV14 to TRBJ1-1; perhaps TRBD1 as D (6 bases). The V gene's germline CDR1 is SGHDN and CDR2 FVKESK. V lost 0 bases to trimming and J lost 3 bases, with 17 bases between them. This CDR3 comprises 17 residues. CDR3 amino acids: CASSQDWPGEGDTEAFF. The CDR3 region has the DNA TGTGCCAGCAGCCAAGATTGGCCAGGGGAGGGTGACACTGAAGCTTTCTTT.

This clonotype has a count of ten or more. The J gene is TRBJ1-2, the V gene TRBV27; possibly TRBD1 for D (5 bases). Germline V lookup: CDR1 MNHEY, CDR2 SMNVEV (reference sequence). The CDR3 consists of 15 residues. The V end was cut by 4 bases, the J end by 0 bases, with 12 bases between. DNA of the CDR3: TGTGCCAGCAGTTGGGAGGGGAGGGCTAACTATGGCTACACCTTC. As protein: CASSWEGRANYGYTF.

This clonotype was observed at least ten times. J is TRBJ2-1 and V is TRBV29-1, with 7 bases aligning to TRBD2. The CDR3 contains 14 residues. Germline assignment: CDR1 SQVTM and CDR2 ANQGSEA. Trimming cost V 2 bases and J 5 bases; bases outside gene matches: 6. The CDR3: CSVEWAGADNEQFF. The CDR3 DNA sequence: TGCAGCGTTGAATGGGCGGGAGCGGACAATGAGCAGTTCTTC.

Many counts were recorded for this clonotype. J is TRBJ1-1 and V is TRBV2; 8 nucleotides line up with TRBD1. Unmatched junction bases numbered 9, after V lost 5 bases and J lost 1 base. Germline-derived CDR1 and CDR2 are SNHLY and FYNNEI. The CDR3 loop spans 16 amino acids. The CDR3 DNA reads as TGTGCCAGCAGTTTGACAGGGGCGCGTGAGAACACTGAAGCTTTCTTT. As protein: CASSLTGARENTEAFF.